This entry lists 29 T cell receptor beta chains sequenced from one sample in a study of blood T cell repertoires in COVID-19. Generated by immunoSEQ multiplex PCR, the TCRdb table keeps only in-frame clones and is missing some. Among about 320,000 clones listed, nearly 90% were seen once. The sequencing sample was made of PBMCs or T cells enriched from blood (not recorded which). The source is a young woman who had recovered from COVID-19.

J is TRBJ2-5 and V is TRBV7-6; D may be TRBD2 (5 bases). The germline V and J ends were trimmed by 4 bases and 2 bases, with 17 bases remaining between them. CDR3 size: 16 residues. Germline lookup yields CDR1 SGHVS and CDR2 FNYEAQ. The CDR3 nucleotides are TGTGCCAGCAGCTCGGGCCCCTCGCGGGCTCAAGAGACCCAGTACTTC. Its translation is CASSSGPSRAQETQYF.

V usage is TRBV5-1 and J usage is TRBJ1-2; perhaps TRBD1 as D (6 bases). Germline V gene lookup returns CDR1 SGHRS and CDR2 YFSETQ. V lost 4 bases, J lost 0 bases, and 19 bases lay in between. CDR3 length: 17 amino acids. The CDR3 nucleotides read TGCGCCAGCAGCCCCTCAACTCGGGACACGGCTAACTATGGCTACACCTTC. Its protein product is CASSPSTRDTANYGYTF.

The gene calls are TRBV7-6 and TRBJ2-5; 7 bases line up with TRBD2. CDR1 is SGHVS and CDR2 is FNYEAQ in the germline V gene. Losses at the gene ends were 3 bases for V and 0 bases for J; bases not matched to a gene: 10. The CDR3 consists of 17 residues. The CDR3 is CASSFPVGGGYQETQYF. The CDR3 bases are TGTGCCAGCAGCTTTCCTGTCGGGGGAGGGTACCAAGAGACCCAGTACTTC.

Comments on this clone: Other DNA sequences in the same sample also yield this CDR3. This sequence joins TRBV15 and TRBJ1-5; D unresolved. The germline CDR1 and CDR2 sequences are LNHNV and YYDKDF (reference sequence). V was clipped by 3 bases and J by 4 bases, with 7 bases between them. The CDR3 is 13 residues long. The CDR3 sequence is CATSRQVNQPQHF. The CDR3 DNA is TGTGCCACCAGCAGGCAGGTAAATCAGCCCCAGCATTTT.

About this clone: Other DNA variants within this sample encode the same CDR3. This chain joins TRBV5-1 and TRBJ1-1; unclear D gene. Trimming took off 0 bases at V and 11 bases at J, with 8 bases between the two ends. This CDR3 is built from 11 residues. Germline loops: CDR1 SGHRS, CDR2 YFSETQ. As DNA, the CDR3 is TGCGCCAGCAGCTTGGGCGGGGAGGCTTTCTTT. It is translated as CASSLGGEAFF. Combining the CDR3 with reference TRBV5-1 and TRBJ1-1 gives the whole variable domain KAGVTQTPRYLIKTRGQQVTLSCSPISGHRSVSWYQQTPGQGLQFLFEYFSETQRNKGNFPGRFSGRQFSNSRSEMNVSTLELGDSALYLCASSLGGEAFFGQGTRLTVV.

The chain combines TRBV30 with TRBJ1-1; D gene unclear. V was pared by 0 bases and J by 8 bases, with 7 bases between. This CDR3 is 11 amino acids long. Germline CDR1 reads GTSNPN; CDR2 reads SVGIG (reference sequence). CDR3 DNA: TGTGCCTGGAGTGTGTATGTGGAAGCTTTCTTT. Translated, it gives CAWSVYVEAFF.

The chain combines TRBV15 with TRBJ1-1; TRBD1 matches 7 bases. The germline gives CDR1 LNHNV, CDR2 YYDKDF (reference sequence). Germline trimming cut 0 bases from V and 5 bases from J; bases unmatched to any gene: 6. The CDR3 is made up of 15 amino acids. The CDR3 loop reads CATSRDGTVGTEAFF. The DNA for the CDR3 is TGTGCCACCAGCAGAGACGGGACAGTTGGGACTGAAGCTTTCTTT.

This chain connects TRBV27 to TRBJ2-3, with 7 bases matching TRBD2. From germline, CDR1 is MNHEY and CDR2 SMNVEV (reference sequence). V trimming: 6 bases; J trimming: 1 base; junction bases outside the gene matches: 4. This CDR3 has 14 amino acids. CDR3 DNA: TGTGCCAGCAGGCGGGGGTTGGGCACAGATACGCAGTATTTT. It codes for CASRRGLGTDTQYF.

The J gene is TRBJ1-2, the V gene TRBV19; 7 bases fit TRBD1. This CDR3 is 20 amino acids long. Germline trimming cut 3 bases from V and 8 bases from J; bases unmatched to any gene: 27. Germline assignment: CDR1 LNHDA and CDR2 SQIVND (reference sequence). The CDR3 DNA reads TGTGCCAGTAGTATTTATGGGAAAAAAGGGTCCGACAGGGCTCGAGAAGGCTACACCTTC. This sequence encodes CASSIYGKKGSDRAREGYTF. The full variable domain, with the rest looked up from reference TRBV19 and TRBJ1-2, is DGGITQSPKYLFRKEGQNVTLSCEQNLNHDAMYWYRQDPGQGLRLIYYSQIVNDFQKGDIAEGYSVSREKKESFPLTVTSAQKNPTAFYLCASSIYGKKGSDRAREGYTFGSGTRLTVV.

The gene calls are TRBV5-1 and TRBJ1-4, with D perhaps TRBD1 (6 bases). Between the trimmed V and J ends, which lost 0 bases and 8 bases, there was a span of 11 bases. The CDR3 extends over 14 amino acids. Germline V gene lookup returns CDR1 SGHRS and CDR2 YFSETQ. The CDR3 region has the DNA TGCGCCAGCAGCTTGGAAGGGGGAGGGGAAAAACTGTTTTTT. Translated, it gives CASSLEGGGEKLFF.

The chain uses TRBV16 and TRBJ1-2; 7 bases are shared with TRBD1. Trimming took 2 bases from V and 6 from J; bases not matched to a gene: 9. From germline, CDR1 is KGHSY and CDR2 FQNENV. The CDR3 has 15 amino acids. The CDR3 region is CASSQTRGQIDGYTF. In DNA form, the CDR3 reads TGTGCCAGCAGCCAAACGAGGGGACAGATTGATGGCTACACCTTC.

This clone was observed once. The V call is TRBV11-2, the J call TRBJ2-1; 8 nucleotides line up with TRBD1. The V gene end was trimmed by 5 bases and the J gene end by 5 bases; junction bases not matched to a gene: 2. The V gene's germline CDR1 is SGHAT and CDR2 FQNNGV. CDR3 size: 13 residues. CDR3 region: CASSMTGDNEQFF. CDR3 coding DNA: TGTGCCAGCAGCATGACAGGGGACAATGAGCAGTTCTTC.

The chain recombines TRBV7-8 with TRBJ2-3, with TRBD2 matching over 10 bases. Trimming at V came to 5 bases and at J to 2 bases, leaving 4 bases not matched to a gene. The V gene's germline CDR1 is SGHVS and CDR2 FQNEAQ. This CDR3 comprises 15 residues. CDR3 in amino acids: CASSTAGGYTDTQYF. In DNA form, the CDR3 reads TGTGCCAGCAGCACAGCGGGGGGGTACACAGATACGCAGTATTTT. The full variable domain, its missing parts supplied by reference TRBV7-8 and TRBJ2-3, is GAGVSQSPRYKVAKRGQDVALRCDPISGHVSLFWYQQALGQGPEFLTYFQNEAQLDKSGLPSDRFFAERPEGSVSTLKIQRTQQEDSAVYLCASSTAGGYTDTQYFGPGTRLTVL.

The chain couples TRBV30 to TRBJ1-5, with D possibly being TRBD1 (6 bases). Germline assignment: CDR1 GTSNPN and CDR2 SVGIG (reference sequence). This CDR3 is 16 amino acids long. Trimming took 0 bases from V and 4 from J, leaving 16 bases between them. The CDR3: CAWSVPQTGLNQPQHF. CDR3 coding DNA: TGTGCCTGGAGTGTCCCTCAGACAGGATTGAATCAGCCCCAGCATTTT.

This clone was seen a single time. Here the CDR3 DNA reads TGTGCCAGCAGCTTGGGGGCAGGCACCGGGGAGCTGTTTTTT. It translates to CASSLGAGTGELFF. The rearrangement joins TRBV7-2 to TRBJ2-2; TRBD1 is a possible D gene (6 bases). The CDR3 has 14 amino acids. The V and J ends lost 3 bases and 4 bases respectively, with 9 bases between them. Germline values: CDR1 SGHTA, CDR2 FQGNSA.

This chain connects TRBV6-5 to TRBJ1-5; D is unclear. Between the trimmed V and J ends, which lost 2 bases and 0 bases, there was a span of 8 bases. The CDR3 is 15 amino acids. CDR1 and CDR2 from the germline V gene are MNHEY and SVGAGI. The CDR3 protein is CASSYVGDSNQPQHF. The CDR3 bases are TGTGCCAGCAGTTACGTTGGAGATAGCAATCAGCCCCAGCATTTT.

The chain links TRBV6-5 to TRBJ2-3; 13 bases match TRBD2. The V and J ends lost 6 bases and 10 bases, in that order; junction bases with no gene match: 10. The CDR3 length is 15 residues. The V gene's germline CDR1 is MNHEY and CDR2 SVGAGI. CDR3 nucleotides: TGTGCCAGCAGAGGGACTAGCGGGGATCAACTTGCGCAGTATTTT. Its translation is CASRGTSGDQLAQYF.

This chain joins TRBV5-1 and TRBJ1-6; 8 bases line up with TRBD1. The trim removed 4 bases at V and 8 bases at J, leaving 8 bases unmatched. CDR3 length: 15 amino acids. From germline, CDR1 is SGHRS and CDR2 YFSETQ. The CDR3 nucleotides are TGCGCCAGCAGCCAGACGACAGGGGTTGATTCACCCCTCCACTTT. This gives the protein CASSQTTGVDSPLHF.

Only one count was recorded for this clone. V gene TRBV5-1 combines with J gene TRBJ1-5; D may be TRBD1 (5 bases). The V and J ends lost 4 bases and 6 bases respectively, with 20 bases between them. From germline, CDR1 is SGHRS and CDR2 YFSETQ. The CDR3 sequence is 16 residues long. The CDR3 nucleotides are TGCGCCAGCAGCCTGGGGCTGGGAGGGCCGGGTCAGCCCCAGCATTTT. It encodes CASSLGLGGPGQPQHF. Looking up the rest from reference TRBV5-1 and TRBJ1-5 gives the full variable domain: KAGVTQTPRYLIKTRGQQVTLSCSPISGHRSVSWYQQTPGQGLQFLFEYFSETQRNKGNFPGRFSGRQFSNSRSEMNVSTLELGDSALYLCASSLGLGGPGQPQHFGDGTRLSIL.

This clone was detected only a few times. The V and J genes are TRBV18 and TRBJ2-2; 8 nucleotides align to TRBD1. Germline V gene data show CDR1 as KGHSH and CDR2 as LQKENI. CDR3 length: 16 residues. Trimming removed 4 bases from V and 1 base from J; junction bases left unmatched: 5. The CDR3: CASSRPGTGNTGELFF. In DNA form, the CDR3 reads TGTGCCAGCTCACGTCCTGGGACAGGGAACACCGGGGAGCTGTTTTTT.

V usage is TRBV7-6 and J usage is TRBJ2-7; 7 nucleotides align to TRBD2. The CDR3 covers 13 residues. The germline gives CDR1 SGHVS, CDR2 FNYEAQ. V trimming: 1 base; J trimming: 7 bases; junction bases outside the gene matches: 4. This CDR3 is CASSLVVRGEQYF. In DNA, the CDR3 is TGTGCCAGCAGCTTAGTGGTGCGGGGGGAGCAGTACTTC.

The chain recombines TRBV7-3 with TRBJ1-2; 8 nucleotides agree with TRBD1. The V gene's germline CDR1 is SGHTA and CDR2 FQGTGA. This CDR3 spans 13 amino acids. With V trimmed by 5 bases and J by 13 bases, 12 bases remained unmatched. CDR3 sequence reads: CASSPSKGRGLTF. The CDR3 nucleotides are TGTGCCAGCAGCCCTAGTAAAGGCAGGGGGCTCACCTTC.

This chain links TRBV30 with TRBJ2-1; weak D call: TRBD2 (6 bases). The CDR3 runs 13 residues. Trimming pared 3 bases from V and 10 bases from J, leaving 16 bases between. Germline V gives CDR1 GTSNPN, CDR2 SVGIG (reference sequence). The chain's CDR3 is CAWRAPPGREQFF. In nucleotides, the CDR3 is TGTGCCTGGAGAGCCCCCCCGGGGAGGGAGCAGTTCTTC.

The chain carries TRBV11-2 and TRBJ2-2; D uncertain. The CDR3 totals 12 residues. Deletions cut 4 bases from V and 5 bases from J, with 5 bases between. Germline V CDR1 and CDR2: SGHAT, FQNNGV. The CDR3 protein is CASSSNTGELFF. CDR3 in DNA: TGTGCCAGCAGCTCCAATACCGGGGAGCTGTTTTTT.

This rearrangement joins TRBV5-1 to TRBJ1-3; 8 bases map to TRBD1. The CDR3 is 14 amino acids. V lost 5 bases, J lost 6 bases, and 7 bases stayed unmatched. Looked up from germline, CDR1 is SGHRS and CDR2 is YFSETQ. The CDR3 reads CASSPRTGQNTIYF. In DNA, the CDR3 is TGCGCCAGCAGTCCCCGGACAGGGCAAAACACCATATATTTT.

The chain uses TRBV5-1 and TRBJ1-2; TRBD1 aligns across 8 bases. The CDR3 sequence is 15 residues long. Germline values: CDR1 SGHRS, CDR2 YFSETQ. J lost 6 bases, V lost 4 bases, and 11 bases had no gene match. CDR3: CASSGGQGQLHGYTF. In DNA, the CDR3 is TGCGCCAGCAGCGGCGGACAGGGCCAACTCCATGGCTACACCTTC.

In its sample, this clone was seen once. The J gene is TRBJ2-1, the V gene TRBV11-2, with 7 bases fitting TRBD2. CDR1 and CDR2 (germline): SGHAT, FQNNGV. Trimming took 1 base from V and 3 from J; bases not matched to a gene: 3. CDR3 length equals 15 residues. In DNA, the CDR3 is TGTGCCAGCAGCTTAGCGGGGGGACTCTACAATGAGCAGTTCTTC. It yields the protein CASSLAGGLYNEQFF.

The V gene is TRBV5-1, the J gene TRBJ2-3; TRBD1 is a possible D gene (5 bases). Trimming stripped 4 bases from V and 3 bases from J, with 9 bases between. Germline lookup yields CDR1 SGHRS and CDR2 YFSETQ. The CDR3 contains 13 residues. The CDR3, as DNA: TGCGCCAGCAGCCAATACAGGACAGATACGCAGTATTTT. As protein: CASSQYRTDTQYF.

The chain uses TRBV6-4 and TRBJ2-2, with a possible D match to TRBD1 (5 bases). Germline-derived CDR1 and CDR2 are MRHNA and SNTAGT. The ends were cut back, 6 bases at V and 3 bases at J, with 11 bases in the middle. The CDR3 has 14 amino acids. The CDR3 region is CASSTGEDTGELFF. CDR3 in DNA: TGTGCCAGCAGCACAGGAGAAGACACCGGGGAGCTGTTTTTT.